The next 25 T cell receptor beta chains were all read from a single sample in a study of cytomegalovirus exposure and HLA in healthy donors. Profiled with immunoSEQ multiplex PCR; TCRdb holds only in-frame clones, not every one. The table lists 200,000 to 300,000 clones, approximately 84% of them singletons. Sequenced: PBMCs. The receptors stem from a young woman in good health and CMV-seropositive.

The CDR3 loop is CASSSSLVGLAGSETQYF. Written as DNA, the CDR3 is TGTGCCAGCAGTTCTTCATTAGTAGGACTAGCGGGTTCGGAGACCCAGTACTTC. The V gene is TRBV28, the J gene TRBJ2-5; 11 bases are shared with TRBD2. V was pared by 4 bases and J by 5 bases, with 15 bases of the junction left unmatched. The CDR3 runs to 18 residues. The germline V gene has CDR1 MDHEN and CDR2 SYDVKM.

The CDR3 nucleotides read TGTGCCAGCAGCCGGGACAGGGTCCAGGGTGAAAAACTGTTTTTT. Amino acid sequence: CASSRDRVQGEKLFF. The genes are TRBV5-4 and TRBJ1-4, with 9 bases aligning to TRBD1. There are 15 residues in the CDR3. Unmatched junction bases numbered 8, after V lost 4 bases and J lost 7 bases. CDR1 and CDR2 (germline): SGHNT, YYREEE (reference sequence). Combining the CDR3 with reference TRBV5-4 and TRBJ1-4 gives the whole variable domain ETGVTQSPTHLIKTRGQQVTLRCSSQSGHNTVSWYQQALGQGPQFIFQYYREEENGRGNFPPRFSGLQFPNYSSELNVNALELDDSALYLCASSRDRVQGEKLFFGSGTQLSVL.

V gene TRBV10-1 combines with J gene TRBJ1-5; D might be TRBD1 (6 bases). The germline gives CDR1 WNHNN, CDR2 SYGVQD (reference sequence). The V end was cut by 3 bases, the J end by 3 bases, with 24 bases between. The CDR3 sequence is 19 residues long. The chain's CDR3 is CASSDKLVWGLCHNQPQHF. The CDR3, as DNA: TGCGCCAGCAGTGACAAATTAGTTTGGGGGCTATGTCACAATCAGCCCCAGCATTTT.

The V and J genes are TRBV9 and TRBJ2-7; 13 bases map to TRBD2. Germline values: CDR1 SGDLS, CDR2 YYNGEE. The CDR3 sequence is 15 residues long. V trimming: 4 bases; J trimming: 6 bases; junction bases outside the gene matches: 7. CDR3 residues: CASSSGLAGVSEQYF. CDR3 coding DNA: TGTGCCAGCAGCTCCGGACTAGCGGGAGTCTCCGAGCAGTACTTC.

V is TRBV2 and J is TRBJ1-5; 7 nucleotides line up with TRBD1. With V trimmed by 2 bases and J by 0 bases, 4 bases remained unmatched. The germline CDR1 and CDR2 sequences are SNHLY and FYNNEI. The CDR3 runs to 16 residues. The CDR3 DNA is TGTGCCAGCAGTGAACCGGACAGGTATAGCAATCAGCCCCAGCATTTT. Protein: CASSEPDRYSNQPQHF.

This rearrangement joins TRBV4-1 to TRBJ1-4; TRBD1 is a possible D gene (5 bases). Germline lookup yields CDR1 MGHRA and CDR2 YSYEKL. This CDR3 is built from 14 residues. V lost 1 base, J lost 8 bases, and 11 bases lay in between. The CDR3 sequence is CASSQAGGGEKLFF. The CDR3 coding sequence is TGCGCCAGCAGCCAAGCCGGGGGAGGGGAAAAACTGTTTTTT.

The chain uses TRBV11-2 and TRBJ2-1; D gene unclear. The V gene's germline CDR1 is SGHAT and CDR2 FQNNGV. The V end was cut by 5 bases, the J end by 2 bases, with 19 bases between. There are 17 residues in the CDR3. CDR3 nucleotide sequence: TGTGCCAGCAGCGGGTTGCGGCCCCCTAGTCCCTACAATGAGCAGTTCTTC. Translated, it gives CASSGLRPPSPYNEQFF.

The chain links TRBV15 to TRBJ2-7, with 10 bases that match TRBD2. Per the germline V gene, CDR1 is LNHNV and CDR2 is YYDKDF (reference sequence). This CDR3 is built from 14 residues. V lost 6 bases and J lost 7; bases outside the gene matches: 9. CDR3 residues: CATSPASGSREQYF. The CDR3 bases are TGTGCCACCAGTCCGGCTAGCGGGAGTCGGGAGCAGTACTTC.

This chain joins TRBV4-1 and TRBJ2-1; 9 bases match TRBD2. Unmatched junction bases numbered 3, after V lost 3 bases and J lost 0 bases. This CDR3 comprises 16 residues. CDR1 MGHRA and CDR2 YSYEKL come from the germline V gene. The CDR3 nucleotides are TGCGCCAGCAGCCATCGTAGCGGGAGCTCCTACAATGAGCAGTTCTTC. This gives the protein CASSHRSGSSYNEQFF.

Points on this clone: The junction departs from the called germline gene at one end, perhaps through a read error. CDR3 in amino acids: CASTLSGSSTEAFF. The CDR3 DNA reads TGTGCCAGCACCTTATCGGGGTCGAGCACTGAAGCTTTCTTT. The chain carries TRBV7-9 and TRBJ1-1; D is unclear. Germline V gene lookup returns CDR1 SEHNR and CDR2 FQNEAQ (reference sequence). The CDR3 runs 14 residues.

The genes are TRBV7-9 and TRBJ2-1; the D gene is possibly TRBD1 (6 bases). Trimming left V 5 bases short and J 4 bases short, with 9 bases between. Germline values: CDR1 SEHNR, CDR2 FQNEAQ (reference sequence). The CDR3 sequence is 13 residues long. CDR3 in DNA: TGTGCCAGCAGCGTGGGACAATACAATGAGCAGTTCTTC. Residues: CASSVGQYNEQFF.

J is TRBJ1-5 and V is TRBV4-2; D possibly corresponds to TRBD1 (5 bases). Trimming took 1 base from V and 0 from J, leaving 16 bases between them. The CDR3 totals 18 residues. Germline V CDR1 and CDR2: LGHNA, YNFKEQ. The CDR3 coding sequence is TGTGCCAGCAGCCAAGGTTTCCAGGGAGGATCTAGCAATCAGCCCCAGCATTTT. Amino acids: CASSQGFQGGSSNQPQHF.

This clone was detected only once. The rearrangement joins TRBV6-1 to TRBJ2-7; 7 bases map to TRBD2. The CDR3 length is 15 residues. Germline CDR1 MNHNS, CDR2 SASEGT. The V segment lost 0 bases and the J segment 3 bases; nucleotides outside the gene matches: 5. The CDR3 is CASSEALRGVYEQYF. The CDR3 region has the DNA TGTGCCAGCAGTGAAGCGCTTCGGGGGGTCTACGAGCAGTACTTC.

This clone has a handful of counts. CDR3 in amino acids: CASSRGTGYGYTF. The CDR3 coding sequence is TGTGCCAGCTCAAGGGGGACAGGGTATGGCTACACCTTC. This chain links TRBV6-1 with TRBJ1-2; 9 bases are shared with TRBD1. Trimming cost V 8 bases and J 5 bases; bases outside gene matches: 6. CDR1 MNHNS and CDR2 SASEGT come from the germline V gene. The CDR3 extends over 13 amino acids.

The chain has TRBV7-3 and TRBJ2-3; 9 bases are shared with TRBD1. This CDR3 region has 15 residues. Germline assignment: CDR1 SGHTA and CDR2 FQGTGA. After removal of 5 bases from V and 3 bases from J, the junction contained 6 bases not matched to a gene. The CDR3 DNA is TGTGCCAGCAGCCTCGGACAGGGGAGTACAGATACGCAGTATTTT. This sequence encodes CASSLGQGSTDTQYF.

The V gene is TRBV6-5, the J gene TRBJ2-7, with 10 bases identical to TRBD1. V lost 6 bases and J lost 4; bases outside the gene matches: 9. Looked up from germline, CDR1 is MNHEY and CDR2 is SVGAGI. This CDR3 contains 15 residues. The CDR3 region has the DNA TGTGCCAGCAGATACCGGGACAGGGGCTTGTACGAGCAGTACTTC. This sequence encodes CASRYRDRGLYEQYF.

The chain is built from TRBV28 and TRBJ1-4; 10 bases fit TRBD1. V was pared by 6 bases and J by 8 bases, with 6 bases of the junction left unmatched. Germline V gene data show CDR1 as MDHEN and CDR2 as SYDVKM. CDR3 size: 14 residues. CDR3 in DNA: TGTGCCAGCAGGGCCCGGGGACAGGGGGAAAAACTGTTTTTT. As protein: CASRARGQGEKLFF.

The chain employs TRBV11-1 and TRBJ2-7; TRBD2 matches at 9 bases. After removal of 6 bases from V and 1 base from J, the junction contained 7 bases not matched to a gene. The CDR3 is 15 amino acids. CDR1 SGHAT and CDR2 FQDESV come from the germline V gene (reference sequence). The CDR3 region is CASRLSGSLSYEQYF. CDR3 in DNA: TGTGCCAGCAGGCTTAGCGGGAGTTTGTCCTACGAGCAGTACTTC.

V gene TRBV2 combines with J gene TRBJ2-1; perhaps TRBD2 as D (6 bases). The CDR3 totals 13 residues. The germline V and J ends were trimmed by 7 bases and 7 bases, with 14 bases remaining between them. Germline V lookup: CDR1 SNHLY, CDR2 FYNNEI. CDR3 nucleotides: TGTGCCAGCATGGACCGCGGGACTAATGAGCAGTTCTTC. Translating it yields CASMDRGTNEQFF.

As for this clone: One junction end disagrees with the germline gene, perhaps due to a read error. This chain links TRBV30 with TRBJ2-1, with 9 bases aligning to TRBD2. CDR3 length: 13 amino acids. Germline-derived CDR1 and CDR2 are GTSNPN and SVGIG (reference sequence). CDR3 DNA: TGTGCCGGGAGCGGGAGGCCCTACAATGAGCAGTTCTTC. Translation: CAGSGRPYNEQFF. Looking up the rest from reference TRBV30 and TRBJ2-1 gives the full variable domain: SQTIHQWPATLVQPVGSPLSLECTVEGTSNPNLYWYRQAAGRGLQLLFYSVGIGQISSEVPQNLSASRPQDRQFILSSKKLLLSDSGFYLCAGSGRPYNEQFFGPGTRLTVL.

Concerning this clone itself: A read error may account for a junction end that differs from germline. The sample has other DNA sequences that encode this CDR3 too. This sequence joins TRBV5-4 and TRBJ1-1, with 8 bases lining up with TRBD1. The CDR3 has 14 residues. Germline V CDR1 and CDR2: SGHNT, YYREEE (reference sequence). CDR3 loop: CASSGRGQGTEAFF. CDR3 bases: TGTGCCAGCAGCGGCAGGGGGCAGGGCACTGAAGCCTTCTTT.

The chain combines TRBV13 with TRBJ2-7; D might be TRBD2 (6 bases). Germline CDR1 PRHDT, CDR2 FYEKMQ (reference sequence). V was pared by 5 bases and J by 1 base, with 15 bases between. This CDR3 has 15 amino acids. The CDR3 bases are TGTGCCAGCAGCCCGGGACTCCTCCCATCCTACGAGCAGTACTTC. Its translation: CASSPGLLPSYEQYF.

This clone was seen at least ten times. V gene TRBV6-4 combines with J gene TRBJ1-2; D unclear. The germline gives CDR1 MRHNA, CDR2 SNTAGT. V dropped 6 bases and J dropped 8 bases, with 16 bases sitting between them. The CDR3 totals 13 residues. CDR3 in amino acids: CASRVPPGRGYTF. The CDR3 nucleotides are TGTGCCAGCAGGGTCCCACCGGGAAGAGGCTACACCTTC.

This clone has only one observation. The J gene is TRBJ1-4, the V gene TRBV4-1, with D possibly TRBD1 on 5 matching bases. The CDR3 consists of 14 residues. V was shortened by 2 bases and J by 7 bases, with 11 bases between the two germline ends. Germline V gene data show CDR1 as MGHRA and CDR2 as YSYEKL. The CDR3 region is CASSQWGVGEKLFF. CDR3 bases: TGCGCCAGCAGCCAATGGGGGGTAGGTGAAAAACTGTTTTTT.

CDR3 protein: CASSHGQGAPTGYTF. The CDR3 DNA reads as TGTGCCAGCAGCCATGGACAGGGGGCGCCGACCGGCTACACCTTC. This chain links TRBV11-3 with TRBJ1-2; 11 bases map to TRBD1. CDR1 SGHNT and CDR2 YENEEA come from the germline V gene. The CDR3 loop spans 15 amino acids. Trimming took 5 bases from V and 8 from J; bases not matched to a gene: 10.